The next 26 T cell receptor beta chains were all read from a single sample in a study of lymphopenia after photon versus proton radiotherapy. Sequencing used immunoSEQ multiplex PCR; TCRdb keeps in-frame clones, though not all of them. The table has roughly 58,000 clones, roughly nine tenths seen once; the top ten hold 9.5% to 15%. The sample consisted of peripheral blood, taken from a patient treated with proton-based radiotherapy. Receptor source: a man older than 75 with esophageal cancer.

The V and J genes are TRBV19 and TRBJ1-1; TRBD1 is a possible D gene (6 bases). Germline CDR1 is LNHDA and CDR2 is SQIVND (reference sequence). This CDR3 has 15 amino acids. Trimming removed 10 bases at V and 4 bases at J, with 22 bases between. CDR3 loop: CATKGGAQGITEAFF. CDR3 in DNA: TGTGCCACCAAGGGGGGGGCGCAGGGAATCACTGAAGCTTTCTTT.

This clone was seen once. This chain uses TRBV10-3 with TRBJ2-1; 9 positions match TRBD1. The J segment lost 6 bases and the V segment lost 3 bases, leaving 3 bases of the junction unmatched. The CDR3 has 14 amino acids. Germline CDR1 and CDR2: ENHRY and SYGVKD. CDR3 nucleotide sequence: TGTGCCATCAGTGAAGGACAGGGGATCAATGAGCAGTTCTTC. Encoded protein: CAISEGQGINEQFF.

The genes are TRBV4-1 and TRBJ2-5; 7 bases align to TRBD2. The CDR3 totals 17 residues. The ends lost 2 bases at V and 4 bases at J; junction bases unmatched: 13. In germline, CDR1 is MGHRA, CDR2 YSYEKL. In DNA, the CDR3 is TGCGCCAGCAGCCAATCCGGTCGGCTAGCGGTCTCAGAGACCCAGTACTTC. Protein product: CASSQSGRLAVSETQYF.

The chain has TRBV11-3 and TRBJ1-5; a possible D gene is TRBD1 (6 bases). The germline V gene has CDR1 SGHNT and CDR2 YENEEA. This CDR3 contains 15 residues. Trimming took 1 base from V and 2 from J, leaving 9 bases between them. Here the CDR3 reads CASSLANRGNQPQHF. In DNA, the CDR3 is TGTGCCAGCAGCTTAGCGAACAGGGGCAATCAGCCCCAGCATTTT.

CDR3 sequence reads: CASSNTGKLDEQFF. Here the CDR3 DNA reads TGTGCCAGTAGTAATACCGGCAAACTGGATGAGCAGTTCTTC. V is TRBV19 and J is TRBJ2-1, with D hard to call. The CDR3 totals 14 residues. Trimming removed 4 bases at V and 8 bases at J, with 15 bases between. Germline V lookup: CDR1 LNHDA, CDR2 SQIVND (reference sequence).

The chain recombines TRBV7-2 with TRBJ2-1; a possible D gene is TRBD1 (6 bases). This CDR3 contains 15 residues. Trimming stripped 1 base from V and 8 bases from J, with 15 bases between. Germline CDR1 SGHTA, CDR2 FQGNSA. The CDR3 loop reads CASSLEGTSPHEQFF. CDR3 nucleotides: TGTGCCAGCAGCTTAGAAGGGACATCGCCCCATGAGCAGTTCTTC.

In DNA form, the CDR3 reads TGTGCCAGCAGCCCCCAGGGGGGACAGGGGGCCTACGAGCAGTACTTC. Amino acid sequence: CASSPQGGQGAYEQYF. V usage is TRBV7-2 and J usage is TRBJ2-7; 11 bases map to TRBD1. The CDR3 has 16 amino acids. From germline, CDR1 is SGHTA and CDR2 FQGNSA. V was clipped by 5 bases and J by 2 bases; unmatched bases: 8. Based on the CDR3 plus reference TRBV7-2 and TRBJ2-7, the full variable domain is GAGVSQSPSNKVTEKGKDVELRCDPISGHTALYWYRQSLGQGLEFLIYFQGNSAPDKSGLPSDRFSAERTGGSVSTLTIQRTQQEDSAVYLCASSPQGGQGAYEQYFGPGTRLTVT.

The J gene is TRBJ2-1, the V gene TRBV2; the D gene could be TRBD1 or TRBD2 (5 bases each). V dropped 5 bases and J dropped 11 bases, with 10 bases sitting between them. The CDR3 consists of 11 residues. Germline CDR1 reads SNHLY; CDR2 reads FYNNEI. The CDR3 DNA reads TGTGCCAGCAGTACCGGGACCCAGCAGTTCTTC. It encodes CASSTGTQQFF.

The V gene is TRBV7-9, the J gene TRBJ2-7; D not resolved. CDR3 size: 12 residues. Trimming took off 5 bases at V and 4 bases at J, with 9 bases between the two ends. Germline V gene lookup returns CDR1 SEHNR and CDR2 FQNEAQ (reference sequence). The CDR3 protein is CASSPLGYEQYF. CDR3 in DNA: TGTGCCAGCAGCCCCCTGGGGTACGAGCAGTACTTC.

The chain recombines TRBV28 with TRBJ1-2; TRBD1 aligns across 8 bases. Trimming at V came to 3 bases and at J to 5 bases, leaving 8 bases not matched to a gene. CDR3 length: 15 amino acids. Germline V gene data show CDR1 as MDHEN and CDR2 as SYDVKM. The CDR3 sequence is CASSLGQGALYGYTF. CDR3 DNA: TGTGCCAGCAGTTTGGGGCAGGGGGCTTTGTATGGCTACACCTTC.

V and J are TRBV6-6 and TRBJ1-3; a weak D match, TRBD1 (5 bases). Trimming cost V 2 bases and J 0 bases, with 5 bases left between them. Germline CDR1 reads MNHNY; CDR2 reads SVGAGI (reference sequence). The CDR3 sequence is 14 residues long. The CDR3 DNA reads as TGTGCCAGCAGTTACGACAGCTCTGGAAACACCATATATTTT. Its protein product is CASSYDSSGNTIYF.

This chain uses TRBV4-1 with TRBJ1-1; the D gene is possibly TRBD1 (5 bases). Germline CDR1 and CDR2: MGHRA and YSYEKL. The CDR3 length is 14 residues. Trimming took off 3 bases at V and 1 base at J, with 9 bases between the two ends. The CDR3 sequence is CASSQLGGNTEAFF. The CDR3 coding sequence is TGCGCCAGCAGCCAGCTGGGGGGGAACACTGAAGCTTTCTTT.

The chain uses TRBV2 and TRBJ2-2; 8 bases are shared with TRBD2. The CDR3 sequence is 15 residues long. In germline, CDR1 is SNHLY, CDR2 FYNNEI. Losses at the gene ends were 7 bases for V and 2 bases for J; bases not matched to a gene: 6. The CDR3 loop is CASTKRGSNTGELFF. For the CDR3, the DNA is TGTGCCAGCACTAAGCGGGGGTCTAACACCGGGGAGCTGTTTTTT.

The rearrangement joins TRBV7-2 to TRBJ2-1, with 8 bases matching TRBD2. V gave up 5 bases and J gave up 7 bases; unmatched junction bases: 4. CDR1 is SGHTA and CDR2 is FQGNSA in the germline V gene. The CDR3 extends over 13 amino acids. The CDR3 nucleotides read TGTGCCAGCAGCCCCCGCGGGGGGAATGAGCAGTTCTTC. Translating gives CASSPRGGNEQFF.

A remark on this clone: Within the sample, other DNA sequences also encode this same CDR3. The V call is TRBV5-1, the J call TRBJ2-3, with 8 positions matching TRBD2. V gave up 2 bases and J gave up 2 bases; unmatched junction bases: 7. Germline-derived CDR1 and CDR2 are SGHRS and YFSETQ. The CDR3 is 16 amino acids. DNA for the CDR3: TGCGCCAGCAGCTTAGGTGGCGGGAGGCACACAGATACGCAGTATTTT. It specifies CASSLGGGRHTDTQYF.

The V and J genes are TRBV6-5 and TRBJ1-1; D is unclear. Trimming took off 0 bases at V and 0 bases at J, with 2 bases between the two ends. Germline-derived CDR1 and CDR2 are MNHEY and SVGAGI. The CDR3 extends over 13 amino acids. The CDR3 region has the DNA TGTGCCAGCAGTTACTCTGTGAACACTGAAGCTTTCTTT. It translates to CASSYSVNTEAFF.

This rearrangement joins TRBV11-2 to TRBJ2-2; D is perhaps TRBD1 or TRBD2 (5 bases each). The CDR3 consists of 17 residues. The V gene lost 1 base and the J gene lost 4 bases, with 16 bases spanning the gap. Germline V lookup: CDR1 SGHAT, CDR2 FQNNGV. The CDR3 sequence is CASSLGGGRLSTGELFF. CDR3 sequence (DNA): TGTGCCAGCAGCTTAGGTGGGGGTCGGCTTTCCACCGGGGAGCTGTTTTTT.

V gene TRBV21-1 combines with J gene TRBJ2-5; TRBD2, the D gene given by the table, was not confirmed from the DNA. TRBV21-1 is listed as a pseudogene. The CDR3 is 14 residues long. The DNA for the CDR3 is TGTGCCAGCAGCAATGGTCACTTCTCGGAGACCCAGTACTTC. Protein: CASSNGHFSETQYF.

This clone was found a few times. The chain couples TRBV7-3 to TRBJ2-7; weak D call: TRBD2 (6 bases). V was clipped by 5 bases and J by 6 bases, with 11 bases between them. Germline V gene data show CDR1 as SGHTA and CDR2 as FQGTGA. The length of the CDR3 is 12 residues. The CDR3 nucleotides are TGTGCCAGCAGCGTTGTCGGGGGCGAGCAGTACTTC. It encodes CASSVVGGEQYF.

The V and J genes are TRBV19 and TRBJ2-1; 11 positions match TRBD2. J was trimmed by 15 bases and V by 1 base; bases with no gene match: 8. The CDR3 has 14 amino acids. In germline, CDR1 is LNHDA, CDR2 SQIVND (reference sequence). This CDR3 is CASSIAPTSGRRFF. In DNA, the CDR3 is TGTGCCAGTAGTATAGCCCCAACTAGCGGGAGAAGGTTCTTC. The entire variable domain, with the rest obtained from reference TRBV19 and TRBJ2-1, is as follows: DGGITQSPKYLFRKEGQNVTLSCEQNLNHDAMYWYRQDPGQGLRLIYYSQIVNDFQKGDIAEGYSVSREKKESFPLTVTSAQKNPTAFYLCASSIAPTSGRRFFGPGTRLTVL.

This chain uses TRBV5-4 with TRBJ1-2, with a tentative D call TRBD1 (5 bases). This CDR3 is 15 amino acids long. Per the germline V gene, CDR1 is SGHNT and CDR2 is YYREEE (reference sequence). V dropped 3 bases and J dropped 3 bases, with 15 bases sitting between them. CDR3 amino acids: CASSSRTQGDYGYTF. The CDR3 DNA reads TGTGCCAGCAGCTCACGTACCCAAGGGGACTATGGCTACACCTTC.

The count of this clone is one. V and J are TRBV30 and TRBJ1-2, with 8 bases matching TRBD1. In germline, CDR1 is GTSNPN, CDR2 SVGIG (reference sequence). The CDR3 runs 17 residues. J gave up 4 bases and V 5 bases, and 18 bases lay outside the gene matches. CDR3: CAWGSGTGARRAYGYTF. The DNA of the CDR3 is TGTGCCTGGGGGTCCGGGACAGGCGCCCGTCGAGCCTATGGCTACACCTTC.

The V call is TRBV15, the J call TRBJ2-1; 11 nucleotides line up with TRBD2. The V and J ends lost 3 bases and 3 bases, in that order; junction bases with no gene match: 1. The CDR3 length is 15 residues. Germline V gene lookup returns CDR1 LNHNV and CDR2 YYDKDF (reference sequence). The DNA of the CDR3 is TGTGCCACCAGCAGTCTAGCGGGAGGCTACAATGAGCAGTTCTTC. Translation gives CATSSLAGGYNEQFF.

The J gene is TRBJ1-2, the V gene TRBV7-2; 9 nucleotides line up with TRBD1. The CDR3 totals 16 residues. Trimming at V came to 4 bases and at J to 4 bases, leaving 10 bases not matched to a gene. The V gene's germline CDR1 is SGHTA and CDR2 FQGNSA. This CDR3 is CASSSNFRDRVYGYTF. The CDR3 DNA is TGTGCCAGCAGCTCCAACTTCCGGGACAGGGTCTATGGCTACACCTTC.

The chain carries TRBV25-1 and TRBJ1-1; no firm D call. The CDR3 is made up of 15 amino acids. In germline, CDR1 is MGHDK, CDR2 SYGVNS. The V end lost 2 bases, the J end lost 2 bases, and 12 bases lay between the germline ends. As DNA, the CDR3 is TGTGCCAGCAGTGAAGGGAACAATGAAAACACTGAAGCTTTCTTT. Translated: CASSEGNNENTEAFF. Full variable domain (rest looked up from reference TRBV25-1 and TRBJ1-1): EADIYQTPRYLVIGTGKKITLECSQTMGHDKMYWYQQDPGMELHLIHYSYGVNSTEKGDLSSESTVSRIRTEHFPLTLESARPSHTSQYLCASSEGNNENTEAFFGQGTRLTVV.

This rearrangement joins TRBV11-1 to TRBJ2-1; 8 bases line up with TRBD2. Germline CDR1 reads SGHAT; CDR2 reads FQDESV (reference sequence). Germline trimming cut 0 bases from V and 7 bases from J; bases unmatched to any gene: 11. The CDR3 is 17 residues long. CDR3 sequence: CASSLAITAGGRNEQFF. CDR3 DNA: TGTGCCAGCAGCTTAGCGATAACGGCGGGGGGACGGAATGAGCAGTTCTTC.